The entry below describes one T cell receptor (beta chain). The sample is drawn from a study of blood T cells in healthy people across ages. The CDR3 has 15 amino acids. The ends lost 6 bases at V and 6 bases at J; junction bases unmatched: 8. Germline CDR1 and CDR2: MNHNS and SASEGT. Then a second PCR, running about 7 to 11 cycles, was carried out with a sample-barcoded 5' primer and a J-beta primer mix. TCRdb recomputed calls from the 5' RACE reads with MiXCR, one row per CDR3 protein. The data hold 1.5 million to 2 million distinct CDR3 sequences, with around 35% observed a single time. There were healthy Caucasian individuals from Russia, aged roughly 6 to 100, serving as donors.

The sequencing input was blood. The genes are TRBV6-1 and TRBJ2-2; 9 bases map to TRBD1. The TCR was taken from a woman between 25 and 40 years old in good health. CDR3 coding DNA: TGTGCCAGCAGGACGGGGACAGGGAAATCCGGGGAGCTGTTTTTT. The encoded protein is CASRTGTGKSGELFF.